Listed below are T cell receptor beta chains from one sample, sequenced in a study of shared clonotypes between healthy human individuals. The method was immunoSEQ multiplex PCR; TCRdb's version includes in-frame clones alone and lacks a portion of them. The data hold 500,000 to 650,000 clones, with roughly 72% observed a single time. The sequenced sample was PBMCs. These receptors all stem from a middle-aged woman in good health. Some clones in this sample may be carry-over from other donors' samples. The CDR3 runs from the conserved cysteine through the conserved F or W. Each record gives: D gene, V gene, clone size, J gene, CDR3 DNA, CDR3 protein. The D gene is left open where the match is weak. For some rows the clone size is stated as once, few or many, or as a class when expanded; others skip it.

>NA|TRBV27|NA|TRBJ1-1
TGTGCCAGCAGTGCCACCCCTACAGCAGAAGCTTTCTTT
CASSATPTAEAFF
>NA|TRBV7-6|NA|TRBJ2-7
TGTGCCAGCAGCTTAGGGGGGCCTCTCTACGAGCAGTACTTC
CASSLGGPLYEQYF
>NA|TRBV6-5|NA|TRBJ2-3
TGTGCCAGCCGTAGAAGCGCTCTCACAGATACGCAGTATTTT
CASRRSALTDTQYF
>TRBD2|TRBV30|NA|TRBJ2-5
TGTGCCTGGAGATGGTCGGGGGGACAAGAGACCCAGTACTTC
CAWRWSGGQETQYF
>NA|TRBV5-1|NA|TRBJ2-7
TGCGCCAGCAGCTCGGACAGCTACGAGCAGTACTTC
CASSSDSYEQYF
>TRBD1|TRBV25-1|NA|TRBJ1-2
TGTGCCAGCAGTGAAGGGACTGGGAGACAGGGTGTATATCGGGGCTACACCTTC
CASSEGTGRQGVYRGYTF
>TRBD1|TRBV5-1|NA|TRBJ1-4
TGCGCCAGCAGCTTCGCGGCAGGGGGAAATGAAAAACTGTTTTTT
CASSFAAGGNEKLFF
>TRBD2|TRBV23-1|few|TRBJ2-1
TGCGCCACGGGACTAGTCTCCTACAATGAGCAGTTCTTC
CATGLVSYNEQFF
>NA|TRBV6-5|NA|TRBJ2-2
TGTGCCAGCAGTTACCCAACGGGGGAGAAGGCCGGGGAGCTGTTTTTT
CASSYPTGEKAGELFF
>NA|TRBV5-1|NA|TRBJ1-2
TGCGCCAGCAGCTTAAGGGCAGACTATGGCTACACCTTC
CASSLRADYGYTF
>TRBD1|TRBV15|NA|TRBJ1-4
TGTGCCACCAGCAGAGTAGGCTGGGCAGGGGGCTTGTCTAATGAAAAACTGTTTTTT
CATSRVGWAGGLSNEKLFF
>TRBD1|TRBV7-2|once|TRBJ2-7
TGTGCCAGCAGCTTAGGGGGGACAGGGGACAACGAGCAGTACTTC
CASSLGGTGDNEQYF
>NA|TRBV11-1|once|TRBJ1-4
TGTGCCAGCAGCTTTGGCAGGGCGGATGAAAAACTGTTTTTT
CASSFGRADEKLFF
>TRBD1|TRBV10-2|NA|TRBJ2-6
TGCGCCAGCAGTCTGGGACAGTTCAGCTCTGGGGCCAACGTCCTGACTTTC
CASSLGQFSSGANVLTF
>NA|TRBV4-2|NA|TRBJ2-3
TGTGCCAGCAGCCCGACAGGTCGCACAGATACGCAGTATTTT
CASSPTGRTDTQYF
>NA|TRBV9|NA|TRBJ2-3
TGTGCCAGCAGCGCCGAGACTGGATCTAGCACAGATACGCAGTATTTT
CASSAETGSSTDTQYF
>NA|TRBV10-1|NA|TRBJ1-2
TGCGCCAGCAGTGAGAATCGGGACCCCTATGGCTACACCTTC
CASSENRDPYGYTF
>TRBD1|TRBV6-6|few|TRBJ1-1
TGTGCCAGCAGCCGGGACAGATTTGAAGCTTTCTTT
CASSRDRFEAFF
>TRBD2|TRBV19|NA|TRBJ2-3
TGTGCCAGTAGTATTCTTGGCGGGAGGGCCGATTATACAGATACGCAGTATTTT
CASSILGGRADYTDTQYF
>NA|TRBV11-2|NA|TRBJ1-2
TGTGCCAGCAGCTTAGACAGGTCTGGCTACACCTTC
CASSLDRSGYTF
>NA|TRBV7-7|once|TRBJ2-5
TGTGCTAGCAGCTTGTCGGGGGACCAAGAGACCCAGTACTTC
CASSLSGDQETQYF
>NA|TRBV5-1|NA|TRBJ2-5
TGCGCCAGCAGCCCGCGCGAGGCCCAAGAGACCCAGTACTTC
CASSPREAQETQYF
>NA|TRBV28|NA|TRBJ2-3
TGTGCCAGCAGTCAACCACACAGGGATACGCAGTATTTT
CASSQPHRDTQYF
>NA|TRBV7-9|once|TRBJ2-3
TGTGCCAGCAGCTTAGAGCGGCAGGGAGGCACAGATACGCAGTATTTT
CASSLERQGGTDTQYF
>TRBD1|TRBV7-8|NA|TRBJ1-1
TGTGCCAGCAGCCCGGGACAGGTAAAAGAAGCTTTCTTT
CASSPGQVKEAFF
>NA|TRBV5-5|NA|TRBJ2-2
TGTGCCAGCAGCTTGGGGCAGGGATTCCCCGGGGAGCTGTTTTTT
CASSLGQGFPGELFF
>NA|TRBV21-1|NA|TRBJ2-5
TGTGCCAGCCTCGCAGCGTGGGAGACCCAGTACTTC
CASLAAWETQYF
>NA|TRBV9|NA|TRBJ2-3
TGTGCCAGCAGCGTAGACCCCAGAGGAGGGACAGCAGCCACAGATACGCAGTATTTT
CASSVDPRGGTAATDTQYF
>NA|TRBV27|NA|TRBJ1-5
TGTGCCAGCAGTTTAGCCAGTTATAGCAATCAGCCCCAGCATTTT
CASSLASYSNQPQHF
>TRBD1|TRBV6-5|NA|TRBJ2-5
TGTGCCAGCACCGGACAGGTCGAAGAGACCCAGTACTTC
CASTGQVEETQYF
>NA|TRBV29-1|once|TRBJ2-3
TGCAGCGTCAGAGGGGGCCTTAGCGGGAAAAGCACAGATACGCAGTATTTT
CSVRGGLSGKSTDTQYF
>NA|TRBV5-1|NA|TRBJ2-5
TGCGCCAGCAGCCCAACGGGGGAGACCCAGTACTTC
CASSPTGETQYF
>TRBD2|TRBV19|few|TRBJ2-7
TGTGCCAGTAGTGCTGACCGGACTAGCGGGAGGGTTTACGAGCAGTACTTC
CASSADRTSGRVYEQYF
>NA|TRBV5-4|NA|TRBJ2-5
TGTGCCAGCAGCTTGCGGGGGACAGAGACCCAGTACTTC
CASSLRGTETQYF
>NA|TRBV7-2|NA|TRBJ2-3
TGTGCCAGCAGCTTTGGCTCAACAGATACGCAGTATTTT
CASSFGSTDTQYF
>NA|TRBV18|NA|TRBJ1-1
TGTGCCAGCTCACCGAACGGAAACACTGAAGCTTTCTTT
CASSPNGNTEAFF
>NA|TRBV2|NA|TRBJ2-1
TGTGCCAGCAGTGCTATTGGGTTTTACAATGAGCAGTTCTTC
CASSAIGFYNEQFF
>NA|TRBV19|NA|TRBJ2-7
TGTGCCAGTAGTCCCACAACCTACAGGAACAGCTCCTACGAGCAGTACTTC
CASSPTTYRNSSYEQYF
>NA|TRBV7-3|few|TRBJ2-6
TGTGCCAGCAGCCTAGAGACTACACCTGGGGCCAACGTCCTGACTTTC
CASSLETTPGANVLTF
>NA|TRBV7-2|NA|TRBJ1-2
TGTGCCAGCAGCTTAGGCGCTAACTATGGCTACACCTTC
CASSLGANYGYTF
>NA|TRBV28|NA|TRBJ2-7
TGTGCCAGCAGGGGGGGCGGAACCTCCTACGAGCAGTACTTC
CASRGGGTSYEQYF
>TRBD1|TRBV19|NA|TRBJ1-2
TGTGCCAGTAGTCTCCCGGGACAGCTCTATGGCTACACCTTC
CASSLPGQLYGYTF
>TRBD2|TRBV5-6|once|TRBJ2-7
TGTGCCAGCAGCTCAGGGACTAGCGGGAGGGAGCAGTACTTC
CASSSGTSGREQYF
>NA|TRBV19|NA|TRBJ1-1
TGTGCCAGTAGGAAGACAGAGTTCACTGAAGCTTTCTTT
CASRKTEFTEAFF
>TRBD1|TRBV7-8|NA|TRBJ2-2
TGTGCCAGCCGATTCGGGACAGGCCGGGCCGGGGAGCTGTTTTTT
CASRFGTGRAGELFF
>NA|TRBV30|many|TRBJ1-2
TGTGCCTGGAGTGCCCCGGGGGCGCAGGTTGGCTACACCTTC
CAWSAPGAQVGYTF
>NA|TRBV10-1|NA|TRBJ2-5
TGCGCCAGCAGTGAGTCGGTTGGGAGCGGGTCCAAGTGGGAGTACCAAGAGACCCAGTACTTC
CASSESVGSGSKWEYQETQYF
>TRBD1|TRBV7-2|NA|TRBJ2-7
TGTGCCAGCAGCCAAGGGGACAGGGGATTATACGAGCAGTACTTC
CASSQGDRGLYEQYF
>NA|TRBV18|NA|TRBJ1-3
TGTGCCAGCTCACCCCGGGGACGGATGTCCGCTGGAAACACCATATATTTT
CASSPRGRMSAGNTIYF
>NA|TRBV7-3|NA|TRBJ1-1
TGTGCCAGCAGCGCCAGGTTGGGCACTGAAGCTTTCTTT
CASSARLGTEAFF
>NA|TRBV5-1|few|TRBJ2-7
TGCGCCAGCAGCTCAGACAGCACCTCCTACGAGCAGTACTTC
CASSSDSTSYEQYF
>TRBD2|TRBV7-6|NA|TRBJ2-5
TGTGCCAGCAGCTCAGTGCGGACTAGCGGGAGTGCCCAAGAGACCCAGTACTTC
CASSSVRTSGSAQETQYF
>NA|TRBV4-3|few|TRBJ2-5
TGCACCAAGGCTAGCCAAGAGACCCAGTACTTC
CTKASQETQYF
>NA|TRBV7-8|few|TRBJ2-2
TGTGCCAGCAGCTCACAGGGTAGATTCGCCGGGGAGCTGTTTTTT
CASSSQGRFAGELFF
>NA|TRBV5-6|many|TRBJ1-3
TGTGCCAGCAGCCCCGGCTCTGGAAACACCATATATTTT
CASSPGSGNTIYF
>TRBD1|TRBV6-1|few|TRBJ1-2
TGTGCCAGCAGTCCCCGACAGGGGGGCTACACCTTC
CASSPRQGGYTF